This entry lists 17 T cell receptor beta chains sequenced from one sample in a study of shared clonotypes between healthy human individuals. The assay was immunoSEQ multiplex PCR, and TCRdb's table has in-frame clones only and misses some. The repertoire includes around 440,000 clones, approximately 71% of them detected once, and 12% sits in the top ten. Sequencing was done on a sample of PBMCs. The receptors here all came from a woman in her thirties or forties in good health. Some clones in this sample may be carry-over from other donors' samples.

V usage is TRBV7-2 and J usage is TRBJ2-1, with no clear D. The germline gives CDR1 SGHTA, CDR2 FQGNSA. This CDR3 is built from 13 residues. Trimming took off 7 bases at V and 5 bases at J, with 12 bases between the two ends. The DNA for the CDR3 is TGTGCCAGCACCAATGCCGCCGACAATGAGCAGTTCTTC. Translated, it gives CASTNAADNEQFF.

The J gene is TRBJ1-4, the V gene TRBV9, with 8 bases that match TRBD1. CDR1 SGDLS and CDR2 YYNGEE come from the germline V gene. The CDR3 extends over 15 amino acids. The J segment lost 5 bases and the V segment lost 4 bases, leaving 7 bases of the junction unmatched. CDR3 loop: CASSTPGGANEKLFF. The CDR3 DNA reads TGTGCCAGCAGCACTCCAGGGGGCGCGAATGAAAAACTGTTTTTT.

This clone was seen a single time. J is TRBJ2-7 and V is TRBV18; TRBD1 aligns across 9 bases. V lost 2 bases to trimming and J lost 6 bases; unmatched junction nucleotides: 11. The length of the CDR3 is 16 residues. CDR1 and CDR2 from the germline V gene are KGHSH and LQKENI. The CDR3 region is CASSPLPGQGLSEQYF. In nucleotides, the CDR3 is TGTGCCAGCTCACCATTACCGGGACAGGGTTTATCCGAGCAGTACTTC.

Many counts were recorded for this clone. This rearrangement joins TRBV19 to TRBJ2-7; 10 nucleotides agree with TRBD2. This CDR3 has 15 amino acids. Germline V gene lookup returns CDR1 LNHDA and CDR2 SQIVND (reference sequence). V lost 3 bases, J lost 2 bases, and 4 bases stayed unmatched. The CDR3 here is CASSIGLADTYEQYF. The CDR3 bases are TGTGCCAGTAGTATTGGACTAGCGGACACCTACGAGCAGTACTTC.

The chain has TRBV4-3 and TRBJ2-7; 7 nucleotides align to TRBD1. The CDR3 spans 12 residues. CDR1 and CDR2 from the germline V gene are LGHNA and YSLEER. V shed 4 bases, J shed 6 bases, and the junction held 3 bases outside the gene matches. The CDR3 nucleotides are TGCGCCAGCAGCCCCGACAGGGTCGAGCAGTACTTC. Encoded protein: CASSPDRVEQYF.

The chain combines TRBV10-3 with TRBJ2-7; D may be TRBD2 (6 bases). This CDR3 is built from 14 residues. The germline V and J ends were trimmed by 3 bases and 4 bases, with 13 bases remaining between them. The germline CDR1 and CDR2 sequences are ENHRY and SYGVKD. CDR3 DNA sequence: TGTGCCATCAGTGAACCGACTAGTTCTTACGAGCAGTACTTC. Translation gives CAISEPTSSYEQYF.

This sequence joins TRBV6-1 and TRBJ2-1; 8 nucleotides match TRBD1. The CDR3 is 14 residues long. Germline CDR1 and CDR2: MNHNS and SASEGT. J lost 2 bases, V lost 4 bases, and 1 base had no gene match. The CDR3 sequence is CASSAGGPYNEQFF. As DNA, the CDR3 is TGTGCCAGCAGTGCAGGGGGCCCCTACAATGAGCAGTTCTTC.

The CDR3 loop is CAWSGQYTEAFF. DNA of the CDR3: TGTGCCTGGAGTGGGCAGTACACTGAAGCTTTCTTT. This chain connects TRBV30 to TRBJ1-1; no clear D gene. This CDR3 has 12 amino acids. The V and J ends lost 1 base and 3 bases respectively, with 6 bases between them. CDR1 is GTSNPN and CDR2 is SVGIG in the germline V gene (reference sequence). Full variable domain (missing parts from reference TRBV30 and TRBJ1-1): SQTIHQWPATLVQPVGSPLSLECTVEGTSNPNLYWYRQAAGRGLQLLFYSVGIGQISSEVPQNLSASRPQDRQFILSSKKLLLSDSGFYLCAWSGQYTEAFFGQGTRLTVV.

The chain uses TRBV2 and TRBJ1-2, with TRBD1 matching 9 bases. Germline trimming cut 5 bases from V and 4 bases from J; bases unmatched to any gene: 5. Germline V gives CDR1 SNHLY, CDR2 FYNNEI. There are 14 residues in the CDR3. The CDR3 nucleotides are TGTGCCAGCAGTTCCGGGACAGGGACCTATGGCTACACCTTC. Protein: CASSSGTGTYGYTF.

This CDR3 is CASSEIGGSTEAFF. The CDR3 nucleotides read TGTGCCAGCAGTGAAATTGGGGGAAGCACTGAAGCTTTCTTT. J is TRBJ1-1 and V is TRBV2; D is perhaps TRBD1 (5 bases). CDR3 length: 14 residues. Trimming shortened V by 2 bases and J by 4 bases, and 11 bases separated the two germline ends. Germline loops: CDR1 SNHLY, CDR2 FYNNEI.

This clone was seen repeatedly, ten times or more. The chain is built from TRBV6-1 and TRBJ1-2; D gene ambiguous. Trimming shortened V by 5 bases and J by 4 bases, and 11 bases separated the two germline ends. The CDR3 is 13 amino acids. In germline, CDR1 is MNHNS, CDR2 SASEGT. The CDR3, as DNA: TGTGCCAGCAGTACCGGTAGGACCTATGGCTACACCTTC. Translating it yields CASSTGRTYGYTF.

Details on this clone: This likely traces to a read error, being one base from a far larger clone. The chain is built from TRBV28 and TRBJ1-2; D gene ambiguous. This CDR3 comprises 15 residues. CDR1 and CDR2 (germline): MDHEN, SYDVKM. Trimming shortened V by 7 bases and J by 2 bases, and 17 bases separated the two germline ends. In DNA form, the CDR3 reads TGTGCCAGCACCCCCCTTCGGGGTTTCAACTATGGCTACACCTTC. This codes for CASTPLRGFNYGYTF.

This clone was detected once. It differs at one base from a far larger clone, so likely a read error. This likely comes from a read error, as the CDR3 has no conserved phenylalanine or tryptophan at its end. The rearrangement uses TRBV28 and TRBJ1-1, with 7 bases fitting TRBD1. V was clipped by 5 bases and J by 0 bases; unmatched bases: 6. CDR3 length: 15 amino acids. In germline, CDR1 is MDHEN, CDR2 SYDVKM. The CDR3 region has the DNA TGTGCCAGCAGTGTACCAGGGGGAATGAACACTGAAGCTTTCCTT. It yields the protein CASSVPGGMNTEAFL.

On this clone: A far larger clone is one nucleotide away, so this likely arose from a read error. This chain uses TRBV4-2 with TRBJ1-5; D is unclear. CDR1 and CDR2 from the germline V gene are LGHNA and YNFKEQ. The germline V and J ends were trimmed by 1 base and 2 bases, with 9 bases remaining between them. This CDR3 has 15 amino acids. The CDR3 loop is CASSQGFWGNQPQHF. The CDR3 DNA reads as TGTGCCAGCAGCCAAGGGTTTTGGGGCAATCAGCCCCAGCATTTT.

In DNA, the CDR3 is TGTGCCAGCAGTTCCTTTGGACAGGGGGCTTACGAGCAGTACTTC. Its translation: CASSSFGQGAYEQYF. The V call is TRBV27, the J call TRBJ2-7; TRBD1 agrees at 11 bases. Trimming cost V 4 bases and J 4 bases; bases outside gene matches: 6. In germline, CDR1 is MNHEY, CDR2 SMNVEV (reference sequence). CDR3 length: 15 residues.

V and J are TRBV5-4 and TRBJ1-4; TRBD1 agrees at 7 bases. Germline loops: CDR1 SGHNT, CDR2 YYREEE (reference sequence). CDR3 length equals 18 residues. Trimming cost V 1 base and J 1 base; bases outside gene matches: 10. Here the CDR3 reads CASSLSPGGSVTNEKLFF. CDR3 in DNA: TGTGCCAGCAGCTTGTCCCCAGGGGGATCCGTAACTAATGAAAAACTGTTTTTT. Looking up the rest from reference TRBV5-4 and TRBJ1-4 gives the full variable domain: ETGVTQSPTHLIKTRGQQVTLRCSSQSGHNTVSWYQQALGQGPQFIFQYYREEENGRGNFPPRFSGLQFPNYSSELNVNALELDDSALYLCASSLSPGGSVTNEKLFFGSGTQLSVL.

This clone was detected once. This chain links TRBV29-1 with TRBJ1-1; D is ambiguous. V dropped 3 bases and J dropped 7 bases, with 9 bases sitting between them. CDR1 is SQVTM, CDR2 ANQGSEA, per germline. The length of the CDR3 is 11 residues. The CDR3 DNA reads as TGCAGCGTTGACACATGGGTTGAAGCTTTCTTT. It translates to CSVDTWVEAFF. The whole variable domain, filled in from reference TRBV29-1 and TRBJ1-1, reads SAVISQKPSRDICQRGTSLTIQCQVDSQVTMMFWYRQQPGQSLTLIATANQGSEATYESGFVIDKFPISRPNLTFSTLTVSNMSPEDSSIYLCSVDTWVEAFFGQGTRLTVV.